The rows below give T cell receptor beta chains drawn from one sample of a study of neurological immune-mediated disorders. Via MiXCR, TCRdb re-called the 5' RACE reads, giving one row per CDR3 protein. Of roughly 74,000 distinct CDR3 sequences in the sample, roughly 5.5% were seen once. The material sequenced was PBMCs. These receptors were taken from a man between 18 and 29 years old with multiple sclerosis. Each CDR3 is given with its conserved first and last residue. Fields, in order: CDR3 length, D gene, J gene, clone size, V gene, CDR3 protein, CDR3 DNA. D genes are given only for firm matches. Clone size is stated in some rows and not others, as once, few, many or a class when expanded.

len: 15
d_gene: NA
j_gene: TRBJ1-6
abundance: many
v_gene: TRBV5-1
CDR3aa: CASTPLGRDNSPLNF
CDR3nt: TGCGCCAGCACACCCCTGGGACGGGATAATTCACCCCTCAACTTT

len: 13
d_gene: NA
j_gene: TRBJ1-1
abundance: many
v_gene: TRBV5-1
CDR3aa: CASSPPDRSEAFF
CDR3nt: TGCGCCAGCAGCCCCCCCGACAGGTCTGAAGCTTTCTTT

len: 15
d_gene: TRBD2
j_gene: TRBJ2-3
abundance: many
v_gene: TRBV6-5
CDR3aa: CASRAAGGRTDTQYF
CDR3nt: TGTGCCAGTAGAGCGGCGGGGGGGCGCACAGATACGCAGTATTTT

len: 10
d_gene: TRBD1
j_gene: TRBJ2-1
abundance: many
v_gene: TRBV5-1
CDR3aa: CASSIGTGGF
CDR3nt: TGCGCCAGCAGCATCGGGACAGGGGGCTTC

len: 13
d_gene: TRBD1
j_gene: TRBJ1-5
abundance: many
v_gene: TRBV20-1
CDR3aa: CSATRDRVQPQHF
CDR3nt: TGCAGTGCTACCCGGGACAGGGTTCAGCCCCAGCATTTT

len: 15
d_gene: NA
j_gene: TRBJ1-2
abundance: many
v_gene: TRBV5-6
CDR3aa: CASSWDGPRPYGYTF
CDR3nt: TGTGCCAGCAGCTGGGACGGGCCTCGACCCTATGGCTACACCTTC

len: 17
d_gene: NA
j_gene: TRBJ1-5
abundance: many
v_gene: TRBV12-3/TRBV12-4
CDR3aa: CASSKGRFPGGNQPQHF
CDR3nt: TGTGCCAGCAGTAAAGGACGCTTCCCCGGCGGCAATCAGCCCCAGCATTTT

len: 15
d_gene: NA
j_gene: TRBJ1-1
abundance: many
v_gene: TRBV9
CDR3aa: CASSANSGTGTEAFF
CDR3nt: TGTGCCAGCAGCGCGAACTCGGGGACCGGCACTGAAGCTTTCTTT

len: 14
d_gene: NA
j_gene: TRBJ2-2
abundance: many
v_gene: TRBV24-1
CDR3aa: CATSDSLETGELFF
CDR3nt: TGTGCCACCAGTGATTCGCTCGAGACCGGGGAGCTGTTTTTT

len: 15
d_gene: TRBD1
j_gene: TRBJ1-2
abundance: many
v_gene: TRBV3-1
CDR3aa: CASSQGPRGTYGYTF
CDR3nt: TGTGCCAGCAGCCAAGGTCCCAGGGGGACCTATGGCTACACCTTC

len: 14
d_gene: NA
j_gene: TRBJ2-7
abundance: many
v_gene: TRBV7-9
CDR3aa: CASSPRVRTYEQYF
CDR3nt: TGTGCCAGCAGCCCCCGGGTCAGGACCTACGAGCAGTACTTC

len: 15
d_gene: NA
j_gene: TRBJ2-6
abundance: many
v_gene: TRBV6-1
CDR3aa: CASSEPTAGANVLTF
CDR3nt: TGTGCCAGCAGTGAACCGACAGCTGGGGCCAACGTCCTGACTTTC

len: 13
d_gene: NA
j_gene: TRBJ2-7
abundance: many
v_gene: TRBV5-1
CDR3aa: CASREGEANEQYF
CDR3nt: TGCGCCAGCAGGGAAGGGGAGGCAAACGAGCAGTACTTC

len: 15
d_gene: TRBD1
j_gene: TRBJ2-6
abundance: many
v_gene: TRBV25-1
CDR3aa: CASGAQGVGANVLTF
CDR3nt: TGTGCCAGCGGAGCACAGGGGGTTGGGGCCAACGTCCTGACTTTC

len: 16
d_gene: NA
j_gene: TRBJ2-3
abundance: many
v_gene: TRBV7-6
CDR3aa: CASSLGSGGLADTQYF
CDR3nt: TGTGCCAGCAGCTTAGGGTCGGGGGGCCTGGCAGATACGCAGTATTTT

len: 15
d_gene: TRBD1
j_gene: TRBJ2-5
abundance: many
v_gene: TRBV9
CDR3aa: CASSVVGTEWETQYF
CDR3nt: TGTGCCAGCAGCGTAGTAGGGACAGAGTGGGAGACCCAGTACTTC

len: 12
d_gene: NA
j_gene: TRBJ2-5
abundance: many
v_gene: TRBV7-2
CDR3aa: CASSLWRETQYF
CDR3nt: TGTGCCAGCAGCTTATGGCGGGAGACCCAGTACTTC

len: 16
d_gene: TRBD1
j_gene: TRBJ2-2
abundance: few
v_gene: TRBV5-1
CDR3aa: CASSLVQGANTGELFF
CDR3nt: TGCGCCAGCAGCTTGGTTCAGGGGGCGAACACCGGGGAGCTGTTTTTT

len: 15
d_gene: NA
j_gene: TRBJ2-3
abundance: many
v_gene: TRBV28
CDR3aa: CASSPGHPSTDTQYF
CDR3nt: TGTGCCAGCAGTCCGGGACACCCTAGCACAGATACGCAGTATTTT

len: 14
d_gene: NA
j_gene: TRBJ1-5
abundance: NA
v_gene: TRBV20-1
CDR3aa: CSASKNIPSQPQHF
CDR3nt: TGCAGTGCTAGTAAAAACATTCCAAGTCAGCCACAGCATTTT

len: 12
d_gene: NA
j_gene: TRBJ2-7
abundance: many
v_gene: TRBV20-1
CDR3aa: CSESPTSYEQYF
CDR3nt: TGCAGTGAAAGCCCAACCTCCTACGAGCAGTACTTC

len: 16
d_gene: TRBD1
j_gene: TRBJ2-3
abundance: many
v_gene: TRBV29-1
CDR3aa: CSVVPGQGYSTDTQYF
CDR3nt: TGCAGCGTTGTACCGGGACAGGGGTATAGCACAGATACGCAGTATTTT

len: 13
d_gene: TRBD2
j_gene: TRBJ2-7
abundance: many
v_gene: TRBV20-1
CDR3aa: CSAREGGSREQYF
CDR3nt: TGCAGTGCTAGAGAGGGCGGGAGTCGCGAGCAGTACTTC

len: 14
d_gene: TRBD2
j_gene: TRBJ2-1
abundance: NA
v_gene: TRBV6-6
CDR3aa: CASSPGGADNEQFF
CDR3nt: TGTGCCAGCAGTCCCGGGGGGGCCGACAATGAGCAGTTCTTC

len: 15
d_gene: TRBD2
j_gene: TRBJ2-1
abundance: many
v_gene: TRBV7-7
CDR3aa: CASSLGLAGEGEQFF
CDR3nt: TGTGCTAGCAGCTTAGGCCTAGCGGGAGAGGGTGAGCAGTTCTTC

len: 14
d_gene: TRBD2
j_gene: TRBJ2-1
abundance: few
v_gene: TRBV19
CDR3aa: CASSLAGEFNEQFF
CDR3nt: TGTGCCAGTAGTTTAGCGGGAGAATTTAATGAGCAGTTCTTC

len: 20
d_gene: NA
j_gene: TRBJ2-1
abundance: many
v_gene: TRBV15
CDR3aa: CATSRVGSFFGGGLSSEQFF
CDR3nt: TGTGCCACCAGCAGAGTTGGGTCTTTCTTCGGGGGCGGGTTGAGTAGTGAGCAGTTCTTC

len: 13
d_gene: NA
j_gene: TRBJ2-1
abundance: many
v_gene: TRBV7-3
CDR3aa: CASSLMATGEQFF
CDR3nt: TGTGCCAGCAGCTTAATGGCCACGGGTGAGCAGTTCTTC